The 24 T cell receptor beta chains presented below share a single source sample, sequenced in a study of technical replicates of blood from several donors. Produced via immunoSEQ multiplex PCR; TCRdb's table is partial and in-frame only. The data contain roughly 93,000 clones, about 96% of them singletons. Input material: T cells isolated from PBMCs. Receptors were obtained from a human donor in good health.

The V and J genes are TRBV27 and TRBJ1-5; D not certain. V was shortened by 2 bases and J by 3 bases, with 5 bases between the two germline ends. In germline, CDR1 is MNHEY, CDR2 SMNVEV (reference sequence). This CDR3 comprises 13 residues. CDR3 residues: CASSLGNNQPQHF. CDR3 DNA sequence: TGTGCCAGCAGTTTAGGCAACAATCAGCCCCAGCATTTT.

The chain is built from TRBV30 and TRBJ2-7, with TRBD1 as a possible D gene (6 bases). The CDR3 length is 14 residues. Trimming took off 1 base at V and 1 base at J, with 11 bases between the two ends. Germline V lookup: CDR1 GTSNPN, CDR2 SVGIG (reference sequence). The DNA of the CDR3 is TGTGCCTGGAGTGGGACAGCCTTTTCCTACGAGCAGTACTTC. Translating it yields CAWSGTAFSYEQYF.

The chain links TRBV19 to TRBJ1-2; unclear D gene. CDR3 length: 16 amino acids. Deletions cut 1 base from V and 6 bases from J, with 18 bases between. The V gene's germline CDR1 is LNHDA and CDR2 SQIVND (reference sequence). CDR3 amino acids: CASSIAGIAVFDGYTF. The CDR3 DNA is TGTGCCAGTAGTATAGCCGGGATTGCGGTTTTCGATGGCTACACCTTC.

The chain joins TRBV5-6 to TRBJ1-2; no definite D call. Germline CDR1 is SGHDT and CDR2 is YYEEEE. This CDR3 spans 14 amino acids. Trimming stripped 0 bases from V and 0 bases from J, with 6 bases between. The DNA for the CDR3 is TGTGCCAGCAGCTTGGGGACTGCTAACTATGGCTACACCTTC. It is translated as CASSLGTANYGYTF.

V gene TRBV2 combines with J gene TRBJ1-3, with D possibly TRBD1 on 5 matching bases. V was clipped by 3 bases and J by 0 bases, with 12 bases between them. There are 16 residues in the CDR3. Germline V gene data show CDR1 as SNHLY and CDR2 as FYNNEI. CDR3 sequence: CASSDRVRDSGNTIYF. CDR3 sequence (DNA): TGTGCCAGCAGTGATAGAGTCAGGGACTCTGGAAACACCATATATTTT.

This chain joins TRBV7-8 and TRBJ1-2; weak D call: TRBD1 (6 bases). CDR3 size: 16 residues. Trimming pared 5 bases from V and 8 bases from J, leaving 24 bases between. Germline V lookup: CDR1 SGHVS, CDR2 FQNEAQ. The chain's CDR3 is CASSEKDRTLRGGYTF. CDR3 nucleotides: TGTGCCAGCAGCGAAAAAGACAGGACCCTTCGGGGAGGCTACACCTTC.

V usage is TRBV19 and J usage is TRBJ2-1; 9 bases line up with TRBD1. The CDR3 contains 15 residues. Germline trimming cut 10 bases from V and 4 bases from J; bases unmatched to any gene: 11. Germline V CDR1 and CDR2: LNHDA, SQIVND (reference sequence). CDR3 nucleotides: TGTGCCACTCTACCCGGGACAGGGATATACAATGAGCAGTTCTTC. It is translated as CATLPGTGIYNEQFF.

The chain links TRBV14 to TRBJ2-7; 7 nucleotides line up with TRBD1. Looked up from germline, CDR1 is SGHDN and CDR2 is FVKESK. There are 14 residues in the CDR3. J was trimmed by 5 bases and V by 2 bases; bases with no gene match: 6. The CDR3 DNA reads as TGTGCCAGCAGCCAAACAGGGGTTGAAGACGAGCAGTACTTC. Translating gives CASSQTGVEDEQYF.

The chain recombines TRBV5-4 with TRBJ1-6, with D possibly matching TRBD1 (5 bases). V was trimmed by 0 bases and J by 9 bases, leaving 16 bases between them. CDR3 length equals 16 residues. Looked up from germline, CDR1 is SGHNT and CDR2 is YYREEE (reference sequence). The CDR3 nucleotides read TGTGCCAGCAGCTTGGGCGGGGGGGGTTGGAGTTCACCCCTCCACTTT. This sequence encodes CASSLGGGGWSSPLHF.

The rearrangement uses TRBV28 and TRBJ2-7; TRBD1 is a possible D gene (7 bases). The CDR3 extends over 14 amino acids. The germline V gene has CDR1 MDHEN and CDR2 SYDVKM. Trimming removed 8 bases from V and 4 bases from J, with 18 bases in between. CDR3 in amino acids: CASQGGSAKYEQYF. The CDR3 coding sequence is TGTGCCAGCCAGGGGGGATCGGCCAAGTACGAGCAGTACTTC. The complete variable domain, with remaining parts taken from reference TRBV28 and TRBJ2-7, reads DVKVTQSSRYLVKRTGEKVFLECVQDMDHENMFWYRQDPGLGLRLIYFSYDVKMKEKGDIPEGYSVSREKKERFSLILESASTNQTSMYLCASQGGSAKYEQYFGPGTRLTVT.

This chain links TRBV11-3 with TRBJ1-1; 7 positions match TRBD1. CDR1 and CDR2 (germline): SGHNT, YENEEA. The CDR3 contains 16 residues. The V segment lost 0 bases and the J segment 8 bases; nucleotides outside the gene matches: 12. CDR3 in DNA: TGTGCCAGCAGCTTAGACAGGCAGGGGGAGGTAACCGAAGCTTTCTTT. Translating gives CASSLDRQGEVTEAFF.

The V call is TRBV2, the J call TRBJ2-1, with 8 bases identical to TRBD2. Germline V lookup: CDR1 SNHLY, CDR2 FYNNEI. The CDR3 is 17 amino acids. Trimming removed 4 bases from V and 7 bases from J; junction bases left unmatched: 15. The CDR3 DNA reads TGTGCCAGCAGTGTTCCCCCCAGACTAGCGTCGTCGAATGAGCAGTTCTTC. Translation: CASSVPPRLASSNEQFF. Full variable domain (remainder filled in from reference TRBV2 and TRBJ2-1): EPEVTQTPSHQVTQMGQEVILRCVPISNHLYFYWYRQILGQKVEFLVSFYNNEISEKSEIFDDQFSVERPDGSNFTLKIRSTKLEDSAMYFCASSVPPRLASSNEQFFGPGTRLTVL.

The rearrangement links TRBV25-1 to TRBJ2-5; D gene ambiguous. V was clipped by 2 bases and J by 5 bases, with 9 bases between them. The CDR3 loop spans 13 amino acids. CDR1 is MGHDK, CDR2 SYGVNS, per germline. The CDR3 DNA is TGTGCCAGCAGTGAACGGTCCCGGGAGACCCAGTACTTC. Protein sequence: CASSERSRETQYF.

The rearrangement joins TRBV30 to TRBJ1-4, with 8 bases fitting TRBD1. This CDR3 spans 15 amino acids. The germline V gene has CDR1 GTSNPN and CDR2 SVGIG (reference sequence). After removal of 1 base from V and 8 bases from J, the junction contained 9 bases not matched to a gene. This CDR3 reads CAWSGGQARGEKLFF. CDR3 nucleotides: TGTGCCTGGAGTGGGGGACAGGCCAGGGGAGAAAAACTGTTTTTT.

This chain uses TRBV11-2 with TRBJ2-1; 9 positions agree with TRBD2. The germline V gene has CDR1 SGHAT and CDR2 FQNNGV. The CDR3 runs to 16 residues. V lost 3 bases and J lost 8; bases outside the gene matches: 11. The CDR3 loop reads CASSFNSGGFLDEQFF. The CDR3 nucleotides are TGTGCCAGCAGCTTTAATAGCGGGGGTTTTCTGGATGAGCAGTTCTTC. The complete variable domain, with remaining parts taken from reference TRBV11-2 and TRBJ2-1, reads EAGVAQSPRYKIIEKRQSVAFWCNPISGHATLYWYQQILGQGPKLLIQFQNNGVVDDSQLPKDRFSAERLKGVDSTLKIQPAKLEDSAVYLCASSFNSGGFLDEQFFGPGTRLTVL.

The chain uses TRBV9 and TRBJ2-1, with 8 bases aligning to TRBD2. The length of the CDR3 is 14 residues. The V and J ends lost 2 bases and 7 bases, in that order; junction bases with no gene match: 5. Germline assignment: CDR1 SGDLS and CDR2 YYNGEE. CDR3 sequence: CASSVGGGKNEQFF. DNA for the CDR3: TGTGCCAGCAGCGTCGGGGGGGGAAAGAATGAGCAGTTCTTC.

V and J are TRBV19 and TRBJ2-2; perhaps TRBD2 as D (5 bases). The CDR3 consists of 13 residues. Germline CDR1 LNHDA, CDR2 SQIVND (reference sequence). Trimming pared 5 bases from V and 6 bases from J, leaving 10 bases between. In nucleotides, the CDR3 is TGTGCCAGTAGTGGTACTAGGGCCGGGGAGCTGTTTTTT. This translates into CASSGTRAGELFF.

The rearrangement uses TRBV30 and TRBJ2-2; D is unclear. Germline assignment: CDR1 GTSNPN and CDR2 SVGIG (reference sequence). Trimming removed 1 base from V and 4 bases from J, with 10 bases in between. The length of the CDR3 is 14 residues. CDR3 sequence (DNA): TGTGCCTGGAGTGAACTGGTTAGCACCGGGGAGCTGTTTTTT. Its protein is CAWSELVSTGELFF.

The chain combines TRBV19 with TRBJ2-2, with D possibly being TRBD1 (5 bases). This CDR3 has 13 amino acids. Trimming removed 3 bases from V and 5 bases from J, with 7 bases in between. CDR1 is LNHDA and CDR2 is SQIVND in the germline V gene (reference sequence). The CDR3 loop is CASSIRVTGELFF. The CDR3 bases are TGTGCCAGTAGTATCAGGGTTACCGGGGAGCTGTTTTTT.

The chain recombines TRBV28 with TRBJ1-5; 10 bases are shared with TRBD1. The CDR3 contains 14 residues. With 5 bases clipped from V and 11 bases from J, the junction kept 9 bases outside the gene matches. Germline CDR1 MDHEN, CDR2 SYDVKM. CDR3 DNA sequence: TGTGCCAGCAGTCAGACAGGGGGCAGGAGGTCCCAGCATTTT. Amino acid sequence: CASSQTGGRRSQHF.

The chain is built from TRBV27 and TRBJ1-1; D is perhaps TRBD1 (6 bases). The germline V gene has CDR1 MNHEY and CDR2 SMNVEV (reference sequence). The CDR3 totals 15 residues. V dropped 6 bases and J dropped 4 bases, with 18 bases sitting between them. DNA of the CDR3: TGTGCCAGCAGAGCCTTCGCAGGGGAAAGCACTGAAGCTTTCTTT. This encodes CASRAFAGESTEAFF.

The V call is TRBV27, the J call TRBJ2-7; no reliable D call. The CDR3 is 15 amino acids. Germline CDR1 MNHEY, CDR2 SMNVEV (reference sequence). V lost 7 bases and J lost 0, with 16 bases in between. The CDR3 region is CASTSPTGSSYEQYF. The CDR3 DNA reads TGTGCCAGCACCTCCCCAACGGGTTCCTCCTACGAGCAGTACTTC.

V usage is TRBV27 and J usage is TRBJ2-5; 11 bases are a match to TRBD2. The junction had 8 bases not matched to a gene; V was cut back by 9 bases and J by 5 bases. CDR1 is MNHEY and CDR2 is SMNVEV in the germline V gene (reference sequence). The CDR3 extends over 14 amino acids. This chain's CDR3 is CASWGSGGAETQYF. In DNA, the CDR3 is TGTGCCAGTTGGGGTAGCGGGGGGGCGGAGACCCAGTACTTC.

This clone was observed a single time. The genes are TRBV7-8 and TRBJ2-3, with 7 bases that match TRBD2. Trimming cost V 4 bases and J 3 bases; bases outside gene matches: 13. This CDR3 comprises 17 residues. Germline CDR1 and CDR2: SGHVS and FQNEAQ. The CDR3 coding sequence is TGTGCCAGCAGCTCCCCGGCCGGGGCGGGAGAGACAGATACGCAGTATTTT. It codes for CASSSPAGAGETDTQYF.